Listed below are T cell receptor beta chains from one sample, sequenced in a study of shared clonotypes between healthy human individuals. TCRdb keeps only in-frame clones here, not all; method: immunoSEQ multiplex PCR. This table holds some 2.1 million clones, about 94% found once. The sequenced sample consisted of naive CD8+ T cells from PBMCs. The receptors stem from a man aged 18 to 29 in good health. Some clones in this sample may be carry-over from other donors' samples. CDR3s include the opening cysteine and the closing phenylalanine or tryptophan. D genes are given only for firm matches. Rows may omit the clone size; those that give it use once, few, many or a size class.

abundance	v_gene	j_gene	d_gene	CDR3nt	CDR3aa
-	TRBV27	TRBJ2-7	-	TGTGCCAGCAGTTTAAGTAGCGCCTACTCCTACGAGCAGTACTTC	CASSLSSAYSYEQYF
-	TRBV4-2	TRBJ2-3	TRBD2	TGTGCCAGCAGCCAAGGATACTCCGCCGGGGGACTAGATTTGACAGATACGCAGTATTTT	CASSQGYSAGGLDLTDTQYF
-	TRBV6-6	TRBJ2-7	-	TGTGCCAGCAGTTACTCAGAGGGCCGGGGATACGAGCAGTACTTC	CASSYSEGRGYEQYF
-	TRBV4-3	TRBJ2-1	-	TGCGCCAGCAGCCAAGATAGGGCCAACGAGGGGAATGAGCAGTTCTTC	CASSQDRANEGNEQFF
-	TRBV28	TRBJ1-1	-	TGTGCCAGCAGTTTAGAGGGAGGGGGGCCTGAAGCTTTCTTT	CASSLEGGGPEAFF
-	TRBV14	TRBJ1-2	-	TGTGCCAGCAGCCAAGATCTTCGGGTCTGGCAGGGGCATGGCTACACCTTC	CASSQDLRVWQGHGYTF
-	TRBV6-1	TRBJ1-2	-	TGTGCCAGCAGTGAATTCGGATACACCCTTAACTATGGCTACACCTTC	CASSEFGYTLNYGYTF
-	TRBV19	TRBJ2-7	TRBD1	TGTGCCAGTAGTATAGGGGGGACAGGGCCGACCTACGAGCAGTACTTC	CASSIGGTGPTYEQYF
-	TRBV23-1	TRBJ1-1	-	TGCGCCAGCAGCAACTCAGGGAGAGGGGGTCTGAAGGTGAGTATTGAAGCTTTCTTT	CASSNSGRGGLKVSIEAFF
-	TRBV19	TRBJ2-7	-	TGTGCCAGTAGTATAGGCAGGGGCTCCTCCTACGAGCAGTACTTC	CASSIGRGSSYEQYF
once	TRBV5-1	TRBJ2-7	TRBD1	TGCGCCAGCAGCTTAACCGGGACAGATACCTACGAGCAGTACTTC	CASSLTGTDTYEQYF
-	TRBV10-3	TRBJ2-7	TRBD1	TGTGCCATCAGTTCGGGACAGGGGGTTTTCTACGAGCAGTACTTC	CAISSGQGVFYEQYF
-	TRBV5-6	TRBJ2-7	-	TGTGCCAGCAGCTTGGACAGGGTCTACGAGCAGTACTTC	CASSLDRVYEQYF
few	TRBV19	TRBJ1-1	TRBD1	TGTGCCAGTAGAACAGGGGGCGAGAACACTGAAGCTTTCTTT	CASRTGGENTEAFF
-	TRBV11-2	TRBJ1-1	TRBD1	TGTGCCAGCAGCTTGACAGGGGGGGTGAACACTGAAGCTTTCTTT	CASSLTGGVNTEAFF
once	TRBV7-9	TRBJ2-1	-	TGTGCCAGCAGCTCGTGGGGCAATGAGCAGTTCTTC	CASSSWGNEQFF
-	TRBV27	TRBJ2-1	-	TGTGCCAGCAGTACTGGGTGGTCTGAGCAGTTCTTC	CASSTGWSEQFF